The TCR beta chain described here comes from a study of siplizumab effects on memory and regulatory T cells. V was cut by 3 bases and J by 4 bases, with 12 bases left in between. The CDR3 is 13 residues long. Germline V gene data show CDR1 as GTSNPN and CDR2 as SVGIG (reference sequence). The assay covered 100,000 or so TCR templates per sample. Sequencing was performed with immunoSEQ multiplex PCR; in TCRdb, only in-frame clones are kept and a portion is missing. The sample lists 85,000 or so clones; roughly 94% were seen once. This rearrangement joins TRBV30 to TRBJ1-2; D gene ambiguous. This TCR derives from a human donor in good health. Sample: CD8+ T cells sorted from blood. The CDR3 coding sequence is TGTGCCTGGAGCGACCACCCAGGCTATGGCTACACCTTC. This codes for CAWSDHPGYGYTF.